The 12 T cell receptor beta chains below were found in one sample sequenced in a study of CD8 T cells in ankylosing spondylitis. TCRdb passed the 5' RACE reads through MiXCR, listing each CDR3 protein once. The table records fewer than 450,000 distinct CDR3 sequences, 17% of them present only once. Study conclusions and caveats: Within ankylosing spondylitis blood, a TCR beta motif made up of under 10 highly homologous variants appeared to be characteristic.

For these TCRs, the target antigens are not known. The sample was blood, either unsorted or a sorted T cell fraction (not recorded which). The receptors stem from a male donor with ankylosing spondylitis.

The genes are TRBV5-1 and TRBJ1-1; 7 bases line up with TRBD1. Losses at the gene ends were 4 bases for V and 5 bases for J; bases not matched to a gene: 8. The germline V gene encodes CDR1 SGHRS and CDR2 YFSETQ. The CDR3 totals 14 residues. The CDR3 region has the DNA TGCGCCAGCAGCCCTACAGGGGAGGGGACTGAAGCTTTCTTT. It specifies CASSPTGEGTEAFF.

The chain employs TRBV7-3 and TRBJ2-3; the D gene is possibly TRBD2 (6 bases). The CDR3 has 14 residues. Trimming took 1 base from V and 4 from J, leaving 9 bases between them. In germline, CDR1 is SGHTA, CDR2 FQGTGA. This CDR3 reads CASSLNGGADTQYF. The DNA of the CDR3 is TGTGCCAGCAGCTTAAACGGGGGTGCAGATACGCAGTATTTT.

This clonotype has more than one count but fewer than ten. V gene TRBV29-1 combines with J gene TRBJ1-1; a weak D match, TRBD1 (6 bases). The CDR3 contains 13 residues. V was shortened by 4 bases and J by 3 bases, with 12 bases between the two germline ends. The germline V gene encodes CDR1 SQVTM and CDR2 ANQGSEA. CDR3 DNA sequence: TGCAGCGTTGCACAGGGCAGCGACACTGAAGCTTTCTTT. Amino acid sequence: CSVAQGSDTEAFF.

The CDR3 loop reads CASALAIQETQYF. CDR3 nucleotides: TGTGCCAGCGCACTAGCGATCCAAGAGACCCAGTACTTC. The J gene is TRBJ2-5, the V gene TRBV2; 7 nucleotides match TRBD2. The junction had 4 bases not matched to a gene; V was cut back by 8 bases and J by 1 base. The length of the CDR3 is 13 residues. Per the germline V gene, CDR1 is SNHLY and CDR2 is FYNNEI.

The V and J genes are TRBV6-1 and TRBJ2-3; 11 bases are a match to TRBD2. V gave up 6 bases and J gave up 7 bases; unmatched junction bases: 9. Looked up from germline, CDR1 is MNHNS and CDR2 is SASEGT. The CDR3 contains 15 residues. The CDR3 DNA reads TGTGCCAGCAGCCCCGGACTAGCGGGTGTAAATACGCAGTATTTT. Residues: CASSPGLAGVNTQYF.

The chain uses TRBV20-1 and TRBJ2-3, with 11 bases identical to TRBD2. There are 14 residues in the CDR3. Losses at the gene ends were 2 bases for V and 6 bases for J; bases not matched to a gene: 4. Germline V gene data show CDR1 as DFQATT and CDR2 as SNEGSKA (reference sequence). CDR3 sequence: CSARTSGGRDTQYF. The CDR3 DNA reads TGCAGTGCTAGAACTAGCGGGGGCAGGGATACGCAGTATTTT.

The chain combines TRBV7-2 with TRBJ2-7; 9 bases match TRBD2. This CDR3 comprises 15 residues. In germline, CDR1 is SGHTA, CDR2 FQGNSA. With V trimmed by 3 bases and J by 3 bases, 6 bases remained unmatched. CDR3 loop: CASSLVAGDVYEQYF. CDR3 nucleotides: TGTGCCAGCAGCTTGGTAGCGGGAGATGTCTACGAGCAGTACTTC. The complete variable domain, with remaining parts taken from reference TRBV7-2 and TRBJ2-7, reads GAGVSQSPSNKVTEKGKDVELRCDPISGHTALYWYRQSLGQGLEFLIYFQGNSAPDKSGLPSDRFSAERTGGSVSTLTIQRTQQEDSAVYLCASSLVAGDVYEQYFGPGTRLTVT.

This clonotype was seen a handful of times. The CDR3 coding sequence is TGTGCCAGCAGCTTAACGGGAGGGACTAATGAAAAACTGTTTTTT. Translating it yields CASSLTGGTNEKLFF. This rearrangement joins TRBV7-3 to TRBJ1-4, with D uncertain. Germline-derived CDR1 and CDR2 are SGHTA and FQGTGA. Trimming left V 0 bases short and J 2 bases short, with 7 bases between. The CDR3 runs 15 residues.

The gene calls are TRBV5-1 and TRBJ1-6; 11 positions agree with TRBD1. This CDR3 contains 20 residues. J was trimmed by 2 bases and V by 4 bases; bases with no gene match: 14. Germline CDR1 SGHRS, CDR2 YFSETQ. For the CDR3, the DNA is TGCGCCAGCAGCCCGGACGGGACAGGGGGGTTTAGCACCTATAATTCACCCCTCCACTTT. Protein product: CASSPDGTGGFSTYNSPLHF.

This clonotype appeared a few times. V usage is TRBV4-1 and J usage is TRBJ2-3; TRBD2 might be the D (6 bases). The CDR3 has 16 residues. Per germline, CDR1 MGHRA and CDR2 YSYEKL. V was shortened by 2 bases and J by 1 base, with 13 bases between the two germline ends. The CDR3 reads CASSQWREARTDTQYF. The CDR3 DNA is TGCGCCAGCAGCCAATGGAGGGAGGCCCGCACAGATACGCAGTATTTT.

The CDR3 reads CATSRTVNSPLHF. CDR3 DNA sequence: TGTGCCACCAGCAGGACAGTTAATTCACCCCTCCACTTT. The V call is TRBV15, the J call TRBJ1-6, with D tentatively TRBD1 (5 bases). The germline V gene encodes CDR1 LNHNV and CDR2 YYDKDF (reference sequence). This CDR3 has 13 residues. V was trimmed by 3 bases and J by 6 bases, leaving 6 bases between them.

The J gene is TRBJ2-2, the V gene TRBV20-1, with TRBD2 matching over 13 bases. Germline V gene data show CDR1 as DFQATT and CDR2 as SNEGSKA (reference sequence). V was clipped by 5 bases and J by 3 bases; unmatched bases: 6. The CDR3 has 16 residues. The CDR3, as DNA: TGCAGTGCTGTAGGGACTAGCGGGGACGACACCGGGGAGCTGTTTTTT. Protein sequence: CSAVGTSGDDTGELFF.